Detailed here is one T cell receptor beta chain. The data derive from a study of technical replicates of blood from a handful of donors. Measured with immunoSEQ multiplex PCR; TCRdb has only the in-frame clones, and not every one. The table has about 94,000 clones, nearly 97% seen once. Losses at the gene ends were 0 bases for V and 7 bases for J; bases not matched to a gene: 4. This CDR3 is 15 amino acids long. The V gene's germline CDR1 is LGHNA and CDR2 YNFKEQ. The sample taken for sequencing was T cells isolated from PBMCs. This TCR was sampled from a human donor in good health. The chain joins TRBV4-2 to TRBJ1-4; the match to TRBD1 covers 8 bases. CDR3 nucleotide sequence: TGTGCCAGCAGCCAAGACCAGGGGGCTGTTGAAAAACTGTTTTTT. This sequence encodes CASSQDQGAVEKLFF.